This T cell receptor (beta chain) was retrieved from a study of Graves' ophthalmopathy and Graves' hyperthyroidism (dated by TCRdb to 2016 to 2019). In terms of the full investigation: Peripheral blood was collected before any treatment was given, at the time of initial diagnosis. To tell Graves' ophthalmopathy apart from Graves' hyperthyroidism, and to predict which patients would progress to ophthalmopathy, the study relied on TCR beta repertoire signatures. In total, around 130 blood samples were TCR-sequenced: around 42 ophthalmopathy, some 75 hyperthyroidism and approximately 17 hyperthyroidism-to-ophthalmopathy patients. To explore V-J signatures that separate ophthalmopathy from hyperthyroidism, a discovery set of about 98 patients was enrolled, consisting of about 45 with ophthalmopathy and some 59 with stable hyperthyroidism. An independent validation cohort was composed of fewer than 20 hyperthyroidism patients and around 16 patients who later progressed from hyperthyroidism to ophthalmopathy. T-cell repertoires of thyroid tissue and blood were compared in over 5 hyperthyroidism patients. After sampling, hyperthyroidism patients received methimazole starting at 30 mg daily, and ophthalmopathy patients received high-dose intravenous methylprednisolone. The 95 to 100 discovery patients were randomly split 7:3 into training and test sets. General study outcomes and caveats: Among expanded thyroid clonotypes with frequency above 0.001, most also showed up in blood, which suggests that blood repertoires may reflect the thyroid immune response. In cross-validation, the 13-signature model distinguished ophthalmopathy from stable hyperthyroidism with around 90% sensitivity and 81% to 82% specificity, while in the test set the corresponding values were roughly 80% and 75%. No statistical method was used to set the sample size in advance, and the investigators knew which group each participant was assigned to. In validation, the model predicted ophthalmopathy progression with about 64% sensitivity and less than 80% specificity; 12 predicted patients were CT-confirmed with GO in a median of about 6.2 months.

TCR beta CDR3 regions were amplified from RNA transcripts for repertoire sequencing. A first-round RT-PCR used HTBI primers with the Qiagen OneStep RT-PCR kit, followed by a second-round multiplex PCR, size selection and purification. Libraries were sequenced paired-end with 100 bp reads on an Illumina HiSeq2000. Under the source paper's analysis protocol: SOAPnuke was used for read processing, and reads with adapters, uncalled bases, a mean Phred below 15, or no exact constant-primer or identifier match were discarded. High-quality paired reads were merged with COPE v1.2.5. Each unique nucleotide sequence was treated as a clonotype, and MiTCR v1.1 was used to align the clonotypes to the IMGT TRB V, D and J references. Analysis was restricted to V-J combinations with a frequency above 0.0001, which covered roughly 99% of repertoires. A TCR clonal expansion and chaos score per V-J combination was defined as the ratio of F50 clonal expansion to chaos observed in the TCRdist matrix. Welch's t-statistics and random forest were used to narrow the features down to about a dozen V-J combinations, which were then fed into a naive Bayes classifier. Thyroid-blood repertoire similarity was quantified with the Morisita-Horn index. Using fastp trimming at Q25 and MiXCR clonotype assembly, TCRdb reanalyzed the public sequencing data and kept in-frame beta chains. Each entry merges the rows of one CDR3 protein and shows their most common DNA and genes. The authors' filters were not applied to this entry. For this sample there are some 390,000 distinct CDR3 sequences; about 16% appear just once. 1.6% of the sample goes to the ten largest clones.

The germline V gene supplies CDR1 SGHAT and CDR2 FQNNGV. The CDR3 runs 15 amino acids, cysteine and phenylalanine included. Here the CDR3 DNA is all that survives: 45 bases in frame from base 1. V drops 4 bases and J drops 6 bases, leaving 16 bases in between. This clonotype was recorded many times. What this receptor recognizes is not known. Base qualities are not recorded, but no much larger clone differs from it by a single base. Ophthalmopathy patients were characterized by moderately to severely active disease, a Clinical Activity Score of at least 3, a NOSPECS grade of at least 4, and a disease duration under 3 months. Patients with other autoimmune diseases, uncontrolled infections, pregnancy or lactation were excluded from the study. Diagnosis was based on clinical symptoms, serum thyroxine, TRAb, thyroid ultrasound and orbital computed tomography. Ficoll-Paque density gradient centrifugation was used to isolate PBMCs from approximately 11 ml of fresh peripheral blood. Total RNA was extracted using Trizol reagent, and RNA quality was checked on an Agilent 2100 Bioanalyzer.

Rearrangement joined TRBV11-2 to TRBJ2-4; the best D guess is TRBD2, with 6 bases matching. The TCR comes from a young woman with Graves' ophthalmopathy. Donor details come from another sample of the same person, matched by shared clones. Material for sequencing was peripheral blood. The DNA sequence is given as TGTGCCAGCAGCTCCTACGGAGGGGCCTCAAACATTCAGTACTTC. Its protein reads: CASSSYGGASNIQYF. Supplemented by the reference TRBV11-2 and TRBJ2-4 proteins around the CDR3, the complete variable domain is EAGVAQSPRYKIIEKRQSVAFWCNPISGHATLYWYQQILGQGPKLLIQFQNNGVVDDSQLPKDRFSAERLKGVDSTLKIQPAKLEDSAVYLCASSSYGGASNIQYFGAGTRLSVL.